This T cell receptor beta chain emerged from a study of control samples from healthy donors and cancer patients. In germline, CDR1 is SGDLS, CDR2 YYNGEE. Trimming left V 4 bases short and J 7 bases short, with 18 bases between. The CDR3 sequence is 15 residues long. Sequencing used immunoSEQ multiplex PCR; TCRdb keeps in-frame clones, though not all of them. Of 130,000 or so clones in the sample, 85% to 95% were seen once. This sequence originates from a man in his sixties with colorectal cancer. The sample taken for sequencing was PBMCs. The chain employs TRBV9 and TRBJ1-3, with a weak D call TRBD1 (6 bases). CDR3 nucleotides: TGTGCCAGCAGCCCAAATCAGGGGTCTGTCAACACCATATATTTT. This gives the protein CASSPNQGSVNTIYF.